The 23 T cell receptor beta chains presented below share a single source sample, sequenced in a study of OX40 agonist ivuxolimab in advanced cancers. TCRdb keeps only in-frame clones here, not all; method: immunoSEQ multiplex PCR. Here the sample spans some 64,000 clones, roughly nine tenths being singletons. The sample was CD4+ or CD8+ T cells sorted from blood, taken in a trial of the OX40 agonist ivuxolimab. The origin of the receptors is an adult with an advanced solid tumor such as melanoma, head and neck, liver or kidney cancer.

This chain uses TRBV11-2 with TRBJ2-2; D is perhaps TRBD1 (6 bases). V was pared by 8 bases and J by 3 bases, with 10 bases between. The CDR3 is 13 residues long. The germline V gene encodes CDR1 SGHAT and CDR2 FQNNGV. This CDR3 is CASGQGYTGELFF. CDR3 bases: TGTGCCAGCGGGCAGGGGTACACCGGGGAGCTGTTTTTT.

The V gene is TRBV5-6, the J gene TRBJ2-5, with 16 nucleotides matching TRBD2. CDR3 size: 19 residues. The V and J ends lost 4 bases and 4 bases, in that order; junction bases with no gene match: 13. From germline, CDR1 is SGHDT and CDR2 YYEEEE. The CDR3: CASSDTGTSGGAGRETQYF. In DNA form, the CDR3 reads TGTGCCAGCAGCGACACCGGGACTAGCGGGGGGGCCGGTCGAGAGACCCAGTACTTC. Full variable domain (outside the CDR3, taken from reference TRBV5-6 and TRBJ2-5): DAGVTQSPTHLIKTRGQQVTLRCSPKSGHDTVSWYQQALGQGPQFIFQYYEEEERQRGNFPDRFSGHQFPNYSSELNVNALLLGDSALYLCASSDTGTSGGAGRETQYFGPGTRLLVL.

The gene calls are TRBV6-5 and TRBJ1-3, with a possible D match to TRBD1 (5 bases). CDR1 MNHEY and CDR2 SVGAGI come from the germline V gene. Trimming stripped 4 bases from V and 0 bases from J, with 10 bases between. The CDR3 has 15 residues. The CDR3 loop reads CASSSTVYSGNTIYF. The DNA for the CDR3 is TGTGCCAGCAGTTCGACAGTCTACTCTGGAAACACCATATATTTT.

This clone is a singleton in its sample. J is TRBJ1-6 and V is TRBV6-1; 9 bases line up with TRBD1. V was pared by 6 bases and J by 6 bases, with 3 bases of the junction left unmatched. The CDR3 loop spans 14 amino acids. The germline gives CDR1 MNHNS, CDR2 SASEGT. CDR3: CASRGTGSNSPLHF. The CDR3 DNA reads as TGTGCCAGCAGGGGGACAGGGAGTAATTCACCCCTCCACTTT.

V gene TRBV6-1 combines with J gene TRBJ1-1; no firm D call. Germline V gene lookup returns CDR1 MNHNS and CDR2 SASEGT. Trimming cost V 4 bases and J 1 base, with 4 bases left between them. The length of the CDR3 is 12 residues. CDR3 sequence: CASSAQNTEAFF. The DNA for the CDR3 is TGTGCCAGCAGTGCCCAGAACACTGAAGCTTTCTTT.

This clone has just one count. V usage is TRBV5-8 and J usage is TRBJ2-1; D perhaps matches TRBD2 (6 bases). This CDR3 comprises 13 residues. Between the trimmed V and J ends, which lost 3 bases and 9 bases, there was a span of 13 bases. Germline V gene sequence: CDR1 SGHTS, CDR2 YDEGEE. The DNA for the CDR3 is TGTGCCAGCAGCTCGGGGCGGGGTCCTGAGCAGTTCTTC. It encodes CASSSGRGPEQFF.

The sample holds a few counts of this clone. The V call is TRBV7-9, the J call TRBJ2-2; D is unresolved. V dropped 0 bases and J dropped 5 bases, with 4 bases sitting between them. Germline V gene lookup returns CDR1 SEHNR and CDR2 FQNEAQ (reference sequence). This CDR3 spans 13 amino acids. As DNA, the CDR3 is TGTGCCAGCAGCTTAGCGGGAACCGGGGAGCTGTTTTTT. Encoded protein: CASSLAGTGELFF.

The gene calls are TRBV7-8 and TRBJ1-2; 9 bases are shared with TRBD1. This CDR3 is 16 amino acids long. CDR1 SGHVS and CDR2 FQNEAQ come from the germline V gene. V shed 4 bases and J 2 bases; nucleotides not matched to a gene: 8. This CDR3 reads CASSWRGQGINYGYTF. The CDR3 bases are TGTGCCAGCAGCTGGAGGGGACAGGGCATAAACTATGGCTACACCTTC.

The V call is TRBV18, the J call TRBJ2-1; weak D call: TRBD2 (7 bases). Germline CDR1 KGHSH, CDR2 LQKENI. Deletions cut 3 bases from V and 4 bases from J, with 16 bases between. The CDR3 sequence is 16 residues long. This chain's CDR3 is CASSPPGRGAYNEQFF. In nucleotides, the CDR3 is TGTGCCAGCTCACCTCCCGGTCGGGGGGCTTACAATGAGCAGTTCTTC.

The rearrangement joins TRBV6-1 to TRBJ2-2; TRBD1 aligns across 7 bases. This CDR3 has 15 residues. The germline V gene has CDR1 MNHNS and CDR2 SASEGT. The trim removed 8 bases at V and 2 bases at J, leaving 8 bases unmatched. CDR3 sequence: CASLRDRVNTGELFF. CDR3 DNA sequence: TGTGCCAGCCTCCGAGACAGGGTCAACACCGGGGAGCTGTTTTTT.

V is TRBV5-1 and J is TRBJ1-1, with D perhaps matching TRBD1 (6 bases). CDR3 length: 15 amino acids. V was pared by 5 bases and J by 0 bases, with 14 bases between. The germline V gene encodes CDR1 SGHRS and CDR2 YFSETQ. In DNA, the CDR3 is TGCGCCAGCAGTCTGGGGGGCTCCATGAACACTGAAGCTTTCTTT. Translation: CASSLGGSMNTEAFF.

CDR3 sequence: CASSEQRNSPLHF. The CDR3 region has the DNA TGTGCCAGTAGTGAACAGAGAAATTCACCCCTCCACTTT. This sequence joins TRBV19 and TRBJ1-6, with D unresolved. CDR1 LNHDA and CDR2 SQIVND come from the germline V gene (reference sequence). The CDR3 is made up of 13 amino acids. Deletions cut 5 bases from V and 7 bases from J, with 9 bases between.

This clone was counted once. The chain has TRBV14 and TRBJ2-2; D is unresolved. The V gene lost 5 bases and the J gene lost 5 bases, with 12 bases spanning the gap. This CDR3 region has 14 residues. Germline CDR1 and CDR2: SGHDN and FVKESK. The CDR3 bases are TGTGCCAGCAGCTACGGCCCTTTGACCGGGGAGCTGTTTTTT. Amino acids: CASSYGPLTGELFF.

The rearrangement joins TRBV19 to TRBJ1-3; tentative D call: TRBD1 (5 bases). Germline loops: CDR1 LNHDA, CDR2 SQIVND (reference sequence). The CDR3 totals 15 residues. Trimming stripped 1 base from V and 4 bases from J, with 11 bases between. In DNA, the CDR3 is TGTGCCAGTAGTATAGGTGGGACGTACGGAAACACCATATATTTT. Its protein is CASSIGGTYGNTIYF.

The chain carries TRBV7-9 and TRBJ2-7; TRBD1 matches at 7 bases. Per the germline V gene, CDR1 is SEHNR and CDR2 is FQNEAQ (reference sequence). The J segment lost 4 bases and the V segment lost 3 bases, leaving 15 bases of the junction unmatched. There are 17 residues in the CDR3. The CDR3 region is CASSFGLGTESPYEQYF. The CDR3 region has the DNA TGTGCCAGCAGCTTTGGCCTCGGGACAGAATCGCCTTACGAGCAGTACTTC.

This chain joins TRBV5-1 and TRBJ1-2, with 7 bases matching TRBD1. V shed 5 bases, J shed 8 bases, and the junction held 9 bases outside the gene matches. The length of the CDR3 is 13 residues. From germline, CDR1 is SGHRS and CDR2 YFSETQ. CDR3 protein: CASRTTTGVGYTF. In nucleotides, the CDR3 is TGCGCCAGCAGGACCACCACAGGGGTCGGCTACACCTTC.

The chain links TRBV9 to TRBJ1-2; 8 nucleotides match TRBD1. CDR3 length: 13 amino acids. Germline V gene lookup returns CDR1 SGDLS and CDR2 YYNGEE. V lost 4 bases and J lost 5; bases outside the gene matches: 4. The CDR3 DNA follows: TGTGCCAGCAGCCCGGACAGGGAGTATGGCTACACCTTC. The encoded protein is CASSPDREYGYTF.

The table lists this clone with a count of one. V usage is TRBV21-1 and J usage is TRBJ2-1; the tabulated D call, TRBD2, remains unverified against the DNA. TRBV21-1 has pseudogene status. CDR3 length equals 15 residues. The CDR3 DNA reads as TGTGCCAGCAGCAAAGCACTAGCGGGGGGATGGGAGCAGTTCTTC. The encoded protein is CASSKALAGGWEQFF.

CDR3 sequence reads: CATSGFRGAGGETQYF. The DNA for the CDR3 is TGTGCCACCAGCGGATTTAGGGGGGCCGGTGGGGAGACCCAGTACTTC. The V call is TRBV15, the J call TRBJ2-5, with D possibly being TRBD1 or TRBD2 (6 bases each). Trimming removed 5 bases from V and 5 bases from J, with 21 bases in between. Germline V lookup: CDR1 LNHNV, CDR2 YYDKDF (reference sequence). This CDR3 spans 16 amino acids. Full variable domain (remainder filled in from reference TRBV15 and TRBJ2-5): DAMVIQNPRYQVTQFGKPVTLSCSQTLNHNVMYWYQQKSSQAPKLLFHYYDKDFNNEADTPDNFQSRRPNTSFCFLDIRSPGLGDTAMYLCATSGFRGAGGETQYFGPGTRLLVL.

The CDR3 loop is CASERAFF. CDR3 DNA sequence: TGTGCCAGCGAGCGAGCTTTCTTT. This chain links TRBV6-1 with TRBJ1-1; D remains ambiguous. Trimming removed 8 bases from V and 10 bases from J, with 5 bases in between. CDR1 and CDR2 (germline): MNHNS, SASEGT. The CDR3 runs 8 residues.

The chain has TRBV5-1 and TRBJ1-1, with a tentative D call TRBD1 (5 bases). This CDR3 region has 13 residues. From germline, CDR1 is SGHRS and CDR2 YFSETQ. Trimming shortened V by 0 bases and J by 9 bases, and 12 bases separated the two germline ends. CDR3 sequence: CASSLEGYRKAFF. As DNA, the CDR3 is TGCGCCAGCAGCTTGGAGGGTTACAGGAAAGCTTTCTTT.

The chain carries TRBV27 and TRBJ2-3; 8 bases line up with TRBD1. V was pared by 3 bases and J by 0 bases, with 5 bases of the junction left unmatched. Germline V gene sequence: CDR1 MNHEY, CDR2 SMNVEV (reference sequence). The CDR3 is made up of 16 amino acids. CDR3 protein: CASSFRGTGSTDTQYF. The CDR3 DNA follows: TGTGCCAGCAGTTTCCGGGGGACAGGCAGCACAGATACGCAGTATTTT.

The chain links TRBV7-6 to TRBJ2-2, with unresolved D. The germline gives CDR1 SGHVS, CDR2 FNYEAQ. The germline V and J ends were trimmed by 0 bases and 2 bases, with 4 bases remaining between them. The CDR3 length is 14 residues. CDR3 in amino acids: CASSLAANTGELFF. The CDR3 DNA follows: TGTGCCAGCAGCTTAGCAGCTAACACCGGGGAGCTGTTTTTT. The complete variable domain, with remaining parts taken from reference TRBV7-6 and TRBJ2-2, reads GAGVSQSPRYKVTKRGQDVALRCDPISGHVSLYWYRQALGQGPEFLTYFNYEAQQDKSGLPNDRFSAERPEGSISTLTIQRTEQRDSAMYRCASSLAANTGELFFGEGSRLTVL.